A selection of T cell receptor beta chains follows, all from one sample in a study of regulatory T cells in long-lasting Graves disease. In TCRdb, the multiplex PCR reads were re-called with MiXCR into one record per CDR3 protein. The sample contains 510,000 or so distinct CDR3 sequences, 12% of which appear only once. These same data were also listed under a study on T cells in Graves' hyperthyroidism and ophthalmopathy.

The sequenced sample was peripheral blood mononuclear cells (PBMCs), obtained at new diagnosis, from a patient treated with antithyroid drugs. The receptors come from a woman aged 25 to 39 with Graves disease. The CDR3 runs from the conserved cysteine through the conserved F or W. Each record gives: V gene, CDR3 protein.

V: TRBV12-3/TRBV12-4; CDR3: CASSLASGYYGYTF
V: TRBV28; CDR3: CASSLRTSGANEQFF
V: TRBV10-3; CDR3: CAISGPGQGTEGYGYTF
V: TRBV29-1; CDR3: CSVVRSGLAGQETQYF
V: TRBV11-2; CDR3: CASRAGTGERGREQYF
V: TRBV6-1; CDR3: CASSEARGRHNEQFF
V: TRBV6-1; CDR3: CAATYSGPNYGYTF
V: TRBV20-1; CDR3: CSARADRDEQYF
V: TRBV7-2; CDR3: CASSLDTGSSVHEQFF
V: TRBV11-2; CDR3: CASSLEGFRNQPQHF
V: TRBV12-3/TRBV12-4; CDR3: CASSPRTPRSYEQYF
V: TRBV25-1; CDR3: CASRGQGGQETQYF